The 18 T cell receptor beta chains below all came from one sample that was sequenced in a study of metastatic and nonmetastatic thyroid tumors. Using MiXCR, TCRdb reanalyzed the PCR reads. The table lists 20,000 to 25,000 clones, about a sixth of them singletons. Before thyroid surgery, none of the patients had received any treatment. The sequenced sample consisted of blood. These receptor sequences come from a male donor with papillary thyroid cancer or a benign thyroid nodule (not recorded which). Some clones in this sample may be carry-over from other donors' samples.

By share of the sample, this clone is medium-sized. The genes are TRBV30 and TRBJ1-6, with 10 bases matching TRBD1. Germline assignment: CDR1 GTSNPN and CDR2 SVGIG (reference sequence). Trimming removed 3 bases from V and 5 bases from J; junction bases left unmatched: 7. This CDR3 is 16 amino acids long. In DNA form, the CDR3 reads TGTGCCTGGAGCTTGGTGACAGGGGGCCATAATTCACCCCTCCACTTT. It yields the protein CAWSLVTGGHNSPLHF.

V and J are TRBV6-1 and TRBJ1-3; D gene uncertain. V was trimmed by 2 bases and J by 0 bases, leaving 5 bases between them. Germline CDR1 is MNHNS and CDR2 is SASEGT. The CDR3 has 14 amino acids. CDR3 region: CASSEWVSGNTIYF. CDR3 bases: TGTGCCAGCAGTGAATGGGTCTCTGGAAACACCATATATTTT.

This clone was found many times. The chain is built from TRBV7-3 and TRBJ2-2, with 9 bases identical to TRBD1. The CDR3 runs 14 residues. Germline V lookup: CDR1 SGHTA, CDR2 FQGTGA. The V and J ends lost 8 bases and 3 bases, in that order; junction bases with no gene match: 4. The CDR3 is CASEGQGDTGELFF. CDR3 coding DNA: TGTGCCAGCGAGGGACAGGGAGACACCGGGGAGCTGTTTTTT.

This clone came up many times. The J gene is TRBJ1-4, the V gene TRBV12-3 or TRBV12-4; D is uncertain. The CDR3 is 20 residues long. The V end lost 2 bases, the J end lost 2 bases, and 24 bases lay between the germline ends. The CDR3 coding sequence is TGTGCCAGCAGTTTATCTCCCGGACTTGGAACGGGGAGGACTAATGAAAAACTGTTTTTT. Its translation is CASSLSPGLGTGRTNEKLFF.

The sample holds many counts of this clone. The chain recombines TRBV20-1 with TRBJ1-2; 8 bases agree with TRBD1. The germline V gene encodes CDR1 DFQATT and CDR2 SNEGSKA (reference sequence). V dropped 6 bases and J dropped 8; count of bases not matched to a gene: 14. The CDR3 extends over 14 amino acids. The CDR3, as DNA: TGCAGTGCGAGACCCGGGACAGGACTTTTCGGCTACACCTTC. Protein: CSARPGTGLFGYTF.

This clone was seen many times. In DNA, the CDR3 is TGCAGTGCTAGAGATCAAAGCGCCGCGAACACCGGGGAGCTGTTTTTT. It encodes CSARDQSAANTGELFF. V and J are TRBV20-1 and TRBJ2-2; unclear D gene. This CDR3 region has 16 residues. Trimming left V 0 bases short and J 0 bases short, with 11 bases between. From germline, CDR1 is DFQATT and CDR2 SNEGSKA (reference sequence).

The CDR3 DNA follows: TGTGCCAGCAGCTTCGGGGGGGCCATGTACGAGCAGTACTTC. As protein: CASSFGGAMYEQYF. V gene TRBV7-8 combines with J gene TRBJ2-7; TRBD2 matches at 8 bases. V shed 3 bases and J 4 bases; nucleotides not matched to a gene: 5. This CDR3 contains 14 residues. Looked up from germline, CDR1 is SGHVS and CDR2 is FQNEAQ.

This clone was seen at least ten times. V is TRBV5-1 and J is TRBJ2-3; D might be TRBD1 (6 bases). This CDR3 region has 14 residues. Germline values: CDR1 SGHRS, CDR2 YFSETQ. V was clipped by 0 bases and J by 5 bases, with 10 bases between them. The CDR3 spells CASSLGGPEDTQYF. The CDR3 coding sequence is TGCGCCAGCAGCTTGGGGGGGCCCGAAGATACGCAGTATTTT.

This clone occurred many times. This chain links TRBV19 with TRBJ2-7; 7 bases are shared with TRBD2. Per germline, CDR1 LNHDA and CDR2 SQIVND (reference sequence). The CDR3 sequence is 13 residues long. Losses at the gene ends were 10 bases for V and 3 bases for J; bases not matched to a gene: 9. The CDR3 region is CANPGRERYEQYF. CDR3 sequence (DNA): TGTGCCAATCCAGGGAGGGAGCGCTACGAGCAGTACTTC.

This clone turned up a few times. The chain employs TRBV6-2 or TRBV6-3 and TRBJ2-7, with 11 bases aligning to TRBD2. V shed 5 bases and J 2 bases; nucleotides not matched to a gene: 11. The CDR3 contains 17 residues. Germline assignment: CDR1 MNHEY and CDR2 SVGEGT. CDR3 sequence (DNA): TGTGCCAGCAGTCCTGTACTAGCGGGAGTTCTCCCCTACGAGCAGTACTTC. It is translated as CASSPVLAGVLPYEQYF.

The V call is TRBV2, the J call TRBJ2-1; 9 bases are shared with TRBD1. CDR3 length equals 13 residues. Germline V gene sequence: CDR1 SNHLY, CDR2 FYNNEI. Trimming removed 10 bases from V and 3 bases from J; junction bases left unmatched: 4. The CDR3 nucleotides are TGTGCCACCGGGACAGGGCTCTACAATGAGCAGTTCTTC. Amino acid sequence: CATGTGLYNEQFF.

In nucleotides, the CDR3 is TGTGCCTCCACGACTAGCGGGAGCGAGACCCAGTACTTC. It translates to CASTTSGSETQYF. The chain uses TRBV30 and TRBJ2-5, with TRBD2 matching 12 bases. J was trimmed by 5 bases and V by 7 bases; bases with no gene match: 5. The CDR3 sequence is 13 residues long. Germline CDR1 is GTSNPN and CDR2 is SVGIG (reference sequence).

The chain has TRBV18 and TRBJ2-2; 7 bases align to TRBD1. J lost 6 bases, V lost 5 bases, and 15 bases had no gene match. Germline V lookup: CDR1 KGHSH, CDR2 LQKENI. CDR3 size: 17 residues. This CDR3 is CASSSTSTGLRAGELFF. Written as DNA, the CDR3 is TGTGCCAGCTCATCTACCTCGACAGGGCTGCGGGCCGGGGAGCTGTTTTTT.

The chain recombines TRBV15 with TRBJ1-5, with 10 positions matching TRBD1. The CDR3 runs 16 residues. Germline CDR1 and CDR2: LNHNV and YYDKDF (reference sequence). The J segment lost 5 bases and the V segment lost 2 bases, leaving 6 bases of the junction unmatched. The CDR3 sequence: CATSRPGQGKDQPQHF. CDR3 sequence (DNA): TGTGCCACCAGCAGACCGGGACAGGGGAAGGATCAGCCCCAGCATTTT.

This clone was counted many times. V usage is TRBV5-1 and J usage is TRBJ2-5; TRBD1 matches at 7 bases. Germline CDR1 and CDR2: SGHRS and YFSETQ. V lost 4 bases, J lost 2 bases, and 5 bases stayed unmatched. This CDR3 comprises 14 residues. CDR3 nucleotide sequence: TGCGCCAGCAGCGTTACAGGGGCACAAGAGACCCAGTACTTC. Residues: CASSVTGAQETQYF.

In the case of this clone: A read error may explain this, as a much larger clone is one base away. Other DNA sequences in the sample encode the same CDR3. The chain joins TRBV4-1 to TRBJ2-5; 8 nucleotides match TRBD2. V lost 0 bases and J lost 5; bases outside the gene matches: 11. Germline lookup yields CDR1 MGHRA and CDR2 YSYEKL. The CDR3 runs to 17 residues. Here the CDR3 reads CASSQDGLAGGVETQYF. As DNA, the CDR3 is TGCGCCAGCAGCCAAGATGGACTAGCTGGAGGGGTGGAGACCCAGTACTTC.

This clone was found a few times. The CDR3 region is CASSYSGERQGAYNEQFF. CDR3 DNA sequence: TGTGCCAGCAGTTACTCTGGCGAGAGACAGGGGGCCTACAATGAGCAGTTCTTC. This chain joins TRBV6-5 and TRBJ2-1, with 9 bases fitting TRBD1. This CDR3 region has 18 residues. After removal of 0 bases from V and 2 bases from J, the junction contained 8 bases not matched to a gene. The germline V gene encodes CDR1 MNHEY and CDR2 SVGAGI.

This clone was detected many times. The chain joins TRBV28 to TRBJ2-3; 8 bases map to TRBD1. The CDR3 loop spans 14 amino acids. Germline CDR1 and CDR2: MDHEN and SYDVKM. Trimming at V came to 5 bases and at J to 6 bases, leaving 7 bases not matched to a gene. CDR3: CASSPGQGRDTQYF. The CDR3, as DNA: TGTGCCAGCAGTCCCGGACAGGGAAGGGATACGCAGTATTTT.